This T cell receptor (beta chain) was profiled in a study of T cell responses to AZD1222 COVID-19 vaccine. Regarding this clone: Its matching antigen is unknown.

Trimming removed 3 bases from V and 3 bases from J, with 9 bases in between. The CDR3 contains 14 residues. The germline gives CDR1 LNHNV, CDR2 YYDKDF (reference sequence). Broader study findings: Of spike-specific TCRs, nearly half reportedly target regions left unmutated in variants. The donors showed a predominance of white British ancestry and of females, with possible underestimation of clonal diversity. Baseline seropositivity occurred in only six AZD1222 recipients. A rise in Spike-specific TCR breadth and depth followed two AZD1222 doses.

The table came from immunoSEQ multiplex PCR; TCRdb's copy has only in-frame clones and leaves some out. The table includes 90,000 to 150,000 clones, around nine tenths detected once. The rearrangement joins TRBV15 to TRBJ2-1; TRBD2 is a possible D gene (6 bases). The sequence was obtained from an adult in good health. The source was peripheral blood, collected on day 0 of AZD1222 vaccination. CDR3 in amino acids: CATSRERVYNEQFF. The CDR3, as DNA: TGTGCCACCAGCAGGGAGCGGGTCTACAATGAGCAGTTCTTC.